The following is a T cell receptor (beta chain) sequence with its context. Antigen specificity is unknown. The record originates from a study of response to subunit inactivated influenza vaccine. Whole-study results and caveats: It was the authors' suggestion that each seasonal influenza vaccination recruits few new T cells.

TCRdb recomputed calls from the RT-PCR reads with MiXCR, one row per CDR3 protein. The table has about 520,000 distinct CDR3 sequences, 25% seen once. Germline values: CDR1 SEHNR, CDR2 FQNEAQ (reference sequence). This CDR3 has 14 amino acids. Trimming took off 1 base at V and 1 base at J, with 7 bases between the two ends. The V and J genes are TRBV7-9 and TRBJ1-1; no clear D. This clonotype was obtained from a man aged 45-65 years who received an inactivated influenza vaccine. This material consisted of CD4+ T cells sorted from PBMCs, taken more than 4 days after vaccination. DNA for the CDR3: TGTGCCAGCAGCTTAGGGAAGAGGAACACTGAAGCTTTCTTT. Protein sequence: CASSLGKRNTEAFF.